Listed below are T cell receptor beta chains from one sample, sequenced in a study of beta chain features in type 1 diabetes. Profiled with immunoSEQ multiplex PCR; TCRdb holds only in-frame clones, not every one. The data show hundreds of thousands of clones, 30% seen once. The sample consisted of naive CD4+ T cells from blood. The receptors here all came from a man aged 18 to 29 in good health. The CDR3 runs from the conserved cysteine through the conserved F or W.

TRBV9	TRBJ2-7	CASSVGLAGGSQYF
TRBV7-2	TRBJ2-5	CASSPDTEETQYF
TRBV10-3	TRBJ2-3	CAIRPGLASTDTQYF
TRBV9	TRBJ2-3	CASSAEGRSLAGQTDTQYF
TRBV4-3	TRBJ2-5	CASSQDTVRETQYF
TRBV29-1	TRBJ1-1	CSVGGGAGLNTEAFF
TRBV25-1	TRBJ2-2	CASKGDTGELFF
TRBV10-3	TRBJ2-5	CAISEIGETQYF
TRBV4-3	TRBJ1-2	CASSQRTEQNYGYTF
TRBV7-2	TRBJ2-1	CASSPLAGGNEQFF
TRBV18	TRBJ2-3	CASSLQGIEDTQYF
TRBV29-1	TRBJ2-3	CGLRGSDTQYF
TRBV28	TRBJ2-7	CAVLSGTGAYEQYF
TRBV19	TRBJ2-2	CASSIPNTGELFF
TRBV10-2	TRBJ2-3	CASSDPFTDTQYF
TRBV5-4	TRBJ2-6	CASSSTGTGANVLTF
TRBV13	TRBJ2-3	CASSSRQGTDTQYF
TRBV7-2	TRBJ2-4	CASSRSGGENIQYF
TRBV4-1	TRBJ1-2	CASSQEEAGRHGYTF
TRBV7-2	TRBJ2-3	CASSLGPGPGYF